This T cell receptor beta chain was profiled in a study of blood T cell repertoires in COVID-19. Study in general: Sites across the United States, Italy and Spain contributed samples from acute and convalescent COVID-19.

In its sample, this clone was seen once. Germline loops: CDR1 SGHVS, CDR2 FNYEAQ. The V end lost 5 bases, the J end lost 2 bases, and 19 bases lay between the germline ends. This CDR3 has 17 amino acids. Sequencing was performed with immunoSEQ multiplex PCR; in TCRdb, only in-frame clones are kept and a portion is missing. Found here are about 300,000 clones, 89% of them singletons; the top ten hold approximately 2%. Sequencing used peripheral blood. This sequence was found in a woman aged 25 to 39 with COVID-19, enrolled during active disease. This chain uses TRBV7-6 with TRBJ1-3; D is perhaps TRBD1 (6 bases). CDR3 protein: CASSRASGTTTGNTIYF. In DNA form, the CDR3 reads TGTGCCAGCAGCCGGGCGTCGGGGACAACCACTGGAAACACCATATATTTT.